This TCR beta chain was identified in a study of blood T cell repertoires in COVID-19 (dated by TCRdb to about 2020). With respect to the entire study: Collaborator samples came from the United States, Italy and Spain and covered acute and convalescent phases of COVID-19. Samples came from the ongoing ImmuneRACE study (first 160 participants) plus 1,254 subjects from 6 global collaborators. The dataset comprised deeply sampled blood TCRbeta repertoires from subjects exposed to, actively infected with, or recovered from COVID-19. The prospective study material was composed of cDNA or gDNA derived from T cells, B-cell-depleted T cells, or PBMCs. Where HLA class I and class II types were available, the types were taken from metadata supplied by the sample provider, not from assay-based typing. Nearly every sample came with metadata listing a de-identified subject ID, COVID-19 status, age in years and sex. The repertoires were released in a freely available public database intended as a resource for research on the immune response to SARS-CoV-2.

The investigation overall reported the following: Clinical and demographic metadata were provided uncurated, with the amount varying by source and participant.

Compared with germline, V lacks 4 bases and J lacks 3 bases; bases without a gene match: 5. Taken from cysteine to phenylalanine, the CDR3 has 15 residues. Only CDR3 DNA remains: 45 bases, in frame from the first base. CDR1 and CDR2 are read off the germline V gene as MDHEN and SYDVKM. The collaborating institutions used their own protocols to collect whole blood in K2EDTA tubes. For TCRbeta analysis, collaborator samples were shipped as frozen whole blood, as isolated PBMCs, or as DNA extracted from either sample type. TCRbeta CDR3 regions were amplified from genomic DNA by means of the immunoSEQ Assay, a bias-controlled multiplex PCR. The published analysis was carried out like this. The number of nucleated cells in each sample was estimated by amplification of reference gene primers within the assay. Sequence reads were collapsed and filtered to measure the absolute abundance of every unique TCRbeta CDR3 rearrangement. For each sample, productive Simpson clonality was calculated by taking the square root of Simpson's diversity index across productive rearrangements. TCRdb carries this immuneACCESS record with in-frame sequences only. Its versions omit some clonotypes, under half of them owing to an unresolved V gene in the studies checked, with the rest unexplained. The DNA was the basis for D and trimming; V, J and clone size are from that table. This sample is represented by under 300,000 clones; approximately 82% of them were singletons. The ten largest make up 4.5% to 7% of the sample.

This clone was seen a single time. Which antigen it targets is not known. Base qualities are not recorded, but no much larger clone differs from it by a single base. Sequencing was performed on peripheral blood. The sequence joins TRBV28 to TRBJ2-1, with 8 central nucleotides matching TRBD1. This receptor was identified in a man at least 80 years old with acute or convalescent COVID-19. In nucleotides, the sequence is TGTGCCAGCAGTTCGCAGGGGGCGGGCTACAATGAGCAGTTCTTC. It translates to CASSSQGAGYNEQFF. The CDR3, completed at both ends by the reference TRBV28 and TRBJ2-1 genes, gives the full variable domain DVKVTQSSRYLVKRTGEKVFLECVQDMDHENMFWYRQDPGLGLRLIYFSYDVKMKEKGDIPEGYSVSREKKERFSLILESASTNQTSMYLCASSSQGAGYNEQFFGPGTRLTVL.